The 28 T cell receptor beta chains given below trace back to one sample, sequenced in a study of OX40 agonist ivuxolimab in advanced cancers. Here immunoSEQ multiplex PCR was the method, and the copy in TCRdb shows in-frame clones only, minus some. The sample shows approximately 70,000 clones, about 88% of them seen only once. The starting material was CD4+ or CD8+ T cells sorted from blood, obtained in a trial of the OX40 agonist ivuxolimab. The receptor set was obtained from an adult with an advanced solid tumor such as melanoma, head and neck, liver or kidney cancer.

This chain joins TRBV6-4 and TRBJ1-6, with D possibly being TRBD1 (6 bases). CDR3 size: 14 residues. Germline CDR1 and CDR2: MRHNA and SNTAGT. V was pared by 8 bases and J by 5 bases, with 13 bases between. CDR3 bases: TGTGCCAGCTCCCGGGGGCCAAATAATTCACCCCTCCACTTT. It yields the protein CASSRGPNNSPLHF.

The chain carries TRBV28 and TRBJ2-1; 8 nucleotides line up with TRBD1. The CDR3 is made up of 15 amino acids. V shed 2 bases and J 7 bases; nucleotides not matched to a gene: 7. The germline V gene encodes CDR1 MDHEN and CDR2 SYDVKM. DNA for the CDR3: TGTGCCAGCAGTTTAGGAGGACAGGGTCTGAATGAGCAGTTCTTC. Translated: CASSLGGQGLNEQFF.

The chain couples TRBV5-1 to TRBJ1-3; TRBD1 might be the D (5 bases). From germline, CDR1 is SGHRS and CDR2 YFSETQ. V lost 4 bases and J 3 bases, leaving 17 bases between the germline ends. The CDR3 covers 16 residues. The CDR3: CASSRGDSSRGNTIYF. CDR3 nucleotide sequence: TGCGCCAGCAGCCGAGGGGATTCCTCCCGTGGAAACACCATATATTTT. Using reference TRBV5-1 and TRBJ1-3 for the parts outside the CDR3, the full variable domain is KAGVTQTPRYLIKTRGQQVTLSCSPISGHRSVSWYQQTPGQGLQFLFEYFSETQRNKGNFPGRFSGRQFSNSRSEMNVSTLELGDSALYLCASSRGDSSRGNTIYFGEGSWLTVV.

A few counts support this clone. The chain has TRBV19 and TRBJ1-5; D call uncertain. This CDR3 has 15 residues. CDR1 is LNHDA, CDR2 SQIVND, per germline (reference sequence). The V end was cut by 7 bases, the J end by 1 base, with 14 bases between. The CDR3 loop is CASTDGWQSNQPQHF. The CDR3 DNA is TGTGCCAGTACCGATGGGTGGCAGAGCAATCAGCCCCAGCATTTT.

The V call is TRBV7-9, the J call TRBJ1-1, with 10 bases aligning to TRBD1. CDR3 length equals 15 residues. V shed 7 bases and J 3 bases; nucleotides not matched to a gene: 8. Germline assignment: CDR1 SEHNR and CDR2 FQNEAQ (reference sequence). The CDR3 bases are TGTGCCAGCATCCCTGGACAGGGGGTGGACACTGAAGCTTTCTTT. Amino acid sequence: CASIPGQGVDTEAFF.

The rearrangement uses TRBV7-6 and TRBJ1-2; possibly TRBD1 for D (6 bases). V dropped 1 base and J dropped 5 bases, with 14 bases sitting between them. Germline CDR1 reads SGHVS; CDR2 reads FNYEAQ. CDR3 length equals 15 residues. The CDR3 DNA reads TGTGCCAGCAGCTTAGGGGCGGGGGGCGCGTATGGCTACACCTTC. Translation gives CASSLGAGGAYGYTF.

The chain's CDR3 is CASSSGGVGEQYF. CDR3 nucleotide sequence: TGTGCCAGCAGCTCGGGTGGAGTTGGCGAGCAGTACTTC. The chain links TRBV5-4 to TRBJ2-7, with D uncertain. Germline values: CDR1 SGHNT, CDR2 YYREEE (reference sequence). This CDR3 is 13 amino acids long. V shed 3 bases and J shed 6 bases, with 13 bases lying between them. The variable domain in full, completed from reference TRBV5-4 and TRBJ2-7, reads ETGVTQSPTHLIKTRGQQVTLRCSSQSGHNTVSWYQQALGQGPQFIFQYYREEENGRGNFPPRFSGLQFPNYSSELNVNALELDDSALYLCASSSGGVGEQYFGPGTRLTVT.

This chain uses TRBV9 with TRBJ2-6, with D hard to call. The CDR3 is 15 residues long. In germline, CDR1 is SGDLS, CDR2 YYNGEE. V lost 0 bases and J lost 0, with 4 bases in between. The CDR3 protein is CASSVASSGANVLTF. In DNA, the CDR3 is TGTGCCAGCAGCGTAGCCAGCTCTGGGGCCAACGTCCTGACTTTC.

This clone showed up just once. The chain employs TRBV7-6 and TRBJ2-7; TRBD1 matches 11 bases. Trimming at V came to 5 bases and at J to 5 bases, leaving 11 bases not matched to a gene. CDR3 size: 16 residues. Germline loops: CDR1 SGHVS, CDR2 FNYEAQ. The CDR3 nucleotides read TGTGCCAGCAGCCCATTCCCGGGACAGGGGGGCCACGAGCAGTACTTC. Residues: CASSPFPGQGGHEQYF.

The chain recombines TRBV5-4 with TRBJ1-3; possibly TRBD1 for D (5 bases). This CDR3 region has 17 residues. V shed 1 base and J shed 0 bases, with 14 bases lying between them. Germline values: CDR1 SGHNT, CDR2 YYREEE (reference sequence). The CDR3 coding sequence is TGTGCCAGCAGCTTGTTGCCGGCAGGGACCTCTGGAAACACCATATATTTT. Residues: CASSLLPAGTSGNTIYF.

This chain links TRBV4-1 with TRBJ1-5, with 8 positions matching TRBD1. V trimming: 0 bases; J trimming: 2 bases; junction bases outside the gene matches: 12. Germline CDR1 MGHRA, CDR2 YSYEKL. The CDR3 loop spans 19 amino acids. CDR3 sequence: CASSQESVTGDQGNQPQHF. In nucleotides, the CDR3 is TGCGCCAGCAGCCAAGAATCAGTGACAGGGGATCAAGGCAATCAGCCCCAGCATTTT.

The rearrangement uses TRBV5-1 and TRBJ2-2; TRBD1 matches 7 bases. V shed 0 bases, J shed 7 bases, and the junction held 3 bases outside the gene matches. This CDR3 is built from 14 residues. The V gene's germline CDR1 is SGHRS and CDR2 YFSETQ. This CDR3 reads CASSLVQGDGELFF. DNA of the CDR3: TGCGCCAGCAGCTTGGTCCAGGGGGACGGGGAGCTGTTTTTT. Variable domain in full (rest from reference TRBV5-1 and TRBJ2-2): KAGVTQTPRYLIKTRGQQVTLSCSPISGHRSVSWYQQTPGQGLQFLFEYFSETQRNKGNFPGRFSGRQFSNSRSEMNVSTLELGDSALYLCASSLVQGDGELFFGEGSRLTVL.

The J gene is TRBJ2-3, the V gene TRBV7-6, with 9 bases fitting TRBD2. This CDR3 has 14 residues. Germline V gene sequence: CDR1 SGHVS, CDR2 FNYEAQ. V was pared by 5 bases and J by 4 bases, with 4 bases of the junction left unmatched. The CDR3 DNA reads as TGTGCCAGCAGCCAATTAGCGGGAGCAGATACGCAGTATTTT. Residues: CASSQLAGADTQYF.

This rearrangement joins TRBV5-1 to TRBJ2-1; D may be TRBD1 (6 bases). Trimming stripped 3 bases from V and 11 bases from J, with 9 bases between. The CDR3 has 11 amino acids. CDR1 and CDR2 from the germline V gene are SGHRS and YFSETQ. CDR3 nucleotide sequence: TGCGCCAGCAGCTCCGGACAGAAGCAGTTCTTC. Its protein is CASSSGQKQFF.

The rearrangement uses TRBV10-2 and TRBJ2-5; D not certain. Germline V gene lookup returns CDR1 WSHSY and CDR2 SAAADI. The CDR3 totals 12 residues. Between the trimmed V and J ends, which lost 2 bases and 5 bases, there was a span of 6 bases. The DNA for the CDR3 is TGCGCCAGCAGTGAGACCGGGGAGACCCAGTACTTC. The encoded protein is CASSETGETQYF.

CDR3 coding DNA: TGTGCCAGCTCTTCCCGGGGACGTGAGCAGTTCTTC. It encodes CASSSRGREQFF. The gene calls are TRBV25-1 and TRBJ2-1; D assignment may be TRBD1 or TRBD2 (5 bases each). Germline V gives CDR1 MGHDK, CDR2 SYGVNS. Deletions cut 8 bases from V and 9 bases from J, with 14 bases between. This CDR3 contains 12 residues.

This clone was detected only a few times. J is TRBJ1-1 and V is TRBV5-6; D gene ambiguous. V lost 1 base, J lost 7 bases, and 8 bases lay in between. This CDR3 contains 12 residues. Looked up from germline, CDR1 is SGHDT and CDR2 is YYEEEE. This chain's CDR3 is CASSLNYREAFF. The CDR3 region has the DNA TGTGCCAGCAGCTTGAATTACCGTGAAGCTTTCTTT.

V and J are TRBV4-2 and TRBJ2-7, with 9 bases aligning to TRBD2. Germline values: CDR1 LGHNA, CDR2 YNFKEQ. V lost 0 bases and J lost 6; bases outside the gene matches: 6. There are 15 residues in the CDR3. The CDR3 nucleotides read TGTGCCAGCAGCCAAGACGGCGGGAGGGCCGTCGAGCAGTACTTC. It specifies CASSQDGGRAVEQYF.

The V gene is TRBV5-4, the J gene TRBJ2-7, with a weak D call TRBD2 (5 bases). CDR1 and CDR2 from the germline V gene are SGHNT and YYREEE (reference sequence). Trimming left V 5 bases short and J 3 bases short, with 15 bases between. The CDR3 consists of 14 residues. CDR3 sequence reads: CASSSWERFYEQYF. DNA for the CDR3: TGTGCCAGCAGTTCATGGGAGCGCTTCTACGAGCAGTACTTC.

The CDR3, as DNA: TGTGCCAGCTCACAACAAGAGACCCAGTACTTC. Its translation: CASSQQETQYF. The chain carries TRBV18 and TRBJ2-5; D call uncertain. The CDR3 runs 11 residues. Germline V gene lookup returns CDR1 KGHSH and CDR2 LQKENI. V lost 4 bases and J lost 2, with 2 bases in between.

The CDR3 here is CASRAEGYSYNEQFF. The CDR3 coding sequence is TGCGCCAGCAGAGCTGAGGGGTACTCCTACAATGAGCAGTTCTTC. This chain joins TRBV5-1 and TRBJ2-1, with D perhaps assigned TRBD1 or TRBD2 (5 bases each). V lost 5 bases and J 0 bases, leaving 12 bases between the germline ends. The CDR3 sequence is 15 residues long. The germline CDR1 and CDR2 sequences are SGHRS and YFSETQ.

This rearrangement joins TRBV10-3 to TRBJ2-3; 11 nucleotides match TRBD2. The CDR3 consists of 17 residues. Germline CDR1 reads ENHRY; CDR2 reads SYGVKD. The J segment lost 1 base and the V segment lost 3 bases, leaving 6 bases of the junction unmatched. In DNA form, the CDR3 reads TGTGCCATCAGTGACCTAGCGGGAGGACCCCGCACAGATACGCAGTATTTT. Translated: CAISDLAGGPRTDTQYF.

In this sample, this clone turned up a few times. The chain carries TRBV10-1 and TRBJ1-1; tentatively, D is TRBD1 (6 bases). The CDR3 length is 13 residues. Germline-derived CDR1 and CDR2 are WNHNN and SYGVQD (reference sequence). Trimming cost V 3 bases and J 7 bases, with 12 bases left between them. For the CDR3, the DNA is TGCGCCAGCAGTGAAGGGGGTAGTAATGAAGCTTTCTTT. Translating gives CASSEGGSNEAFF.

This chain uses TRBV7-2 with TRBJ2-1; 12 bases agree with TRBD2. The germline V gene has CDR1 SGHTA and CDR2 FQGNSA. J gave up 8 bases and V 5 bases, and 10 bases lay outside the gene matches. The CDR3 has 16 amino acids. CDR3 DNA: TGTGCCAGCAGCGAGACTCTAGCGGGAGGGGGCGATGAGCAGTTCTTC. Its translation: CASSETLAGGGDEQFF.

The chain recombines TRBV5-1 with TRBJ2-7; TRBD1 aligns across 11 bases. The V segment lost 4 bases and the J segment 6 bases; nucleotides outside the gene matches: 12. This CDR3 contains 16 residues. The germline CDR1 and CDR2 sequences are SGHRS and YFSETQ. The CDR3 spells CASSPDRGLGTGEQYF. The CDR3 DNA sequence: TGCGCCAGCAGCCCGGACAGGGGGCTCGGGACGGGCGAGCAGTACTTC.

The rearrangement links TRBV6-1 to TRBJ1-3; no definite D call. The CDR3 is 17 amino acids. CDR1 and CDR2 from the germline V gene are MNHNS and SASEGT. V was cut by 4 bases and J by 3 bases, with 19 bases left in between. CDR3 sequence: CASSVWGSSNVGNTIYF. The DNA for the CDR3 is TGTGCCAGCAGTGTTTGGGGAAGTAGTAATGTTGGAAACACCATATATTTT.

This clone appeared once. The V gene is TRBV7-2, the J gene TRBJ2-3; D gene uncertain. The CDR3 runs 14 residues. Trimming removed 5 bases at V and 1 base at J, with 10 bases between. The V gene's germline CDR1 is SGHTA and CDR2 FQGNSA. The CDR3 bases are TGTGCCAGCAGCCAACAAGGTGGCACAGATACGCAGTATTTT. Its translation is CASSQQGGTDTQYF.

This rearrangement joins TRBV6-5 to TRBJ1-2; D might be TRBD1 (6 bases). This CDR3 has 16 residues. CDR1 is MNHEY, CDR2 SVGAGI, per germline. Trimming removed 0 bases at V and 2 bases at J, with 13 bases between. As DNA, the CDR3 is TGTGCCAGCAGTTACTCAAAAGGCAGGGGAAACTATGGCTACACCTTC. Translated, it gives CASSYSKGRGNYGYTF.